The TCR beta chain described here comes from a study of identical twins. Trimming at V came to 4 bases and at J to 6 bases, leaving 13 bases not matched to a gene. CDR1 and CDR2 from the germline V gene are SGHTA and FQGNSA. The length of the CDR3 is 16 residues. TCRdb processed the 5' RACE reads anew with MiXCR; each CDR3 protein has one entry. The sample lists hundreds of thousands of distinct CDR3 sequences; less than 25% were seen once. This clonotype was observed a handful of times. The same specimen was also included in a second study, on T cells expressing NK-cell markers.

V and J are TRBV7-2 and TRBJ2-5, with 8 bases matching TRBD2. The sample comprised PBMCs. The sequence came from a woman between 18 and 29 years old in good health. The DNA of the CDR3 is TGTGCCAGCAGCTCTGGACAAGCGGGAGTCGGAAAGACCCAGTACTTC. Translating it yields CASSSGQAGVGKTQYF.